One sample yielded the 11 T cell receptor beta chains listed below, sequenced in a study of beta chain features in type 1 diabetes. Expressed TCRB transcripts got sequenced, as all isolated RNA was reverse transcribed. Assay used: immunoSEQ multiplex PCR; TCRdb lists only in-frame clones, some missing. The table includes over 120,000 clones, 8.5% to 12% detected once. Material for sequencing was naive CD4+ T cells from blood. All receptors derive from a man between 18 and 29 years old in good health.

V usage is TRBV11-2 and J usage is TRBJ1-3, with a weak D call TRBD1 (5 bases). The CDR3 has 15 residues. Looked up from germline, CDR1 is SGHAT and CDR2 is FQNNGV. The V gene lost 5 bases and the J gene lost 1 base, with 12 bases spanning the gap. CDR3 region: CASSPNGGSGNTIYF. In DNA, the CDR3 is TGTGCCAGCAGCCCTAACGGGGGTTCTGGAAACACCATATATTTT.

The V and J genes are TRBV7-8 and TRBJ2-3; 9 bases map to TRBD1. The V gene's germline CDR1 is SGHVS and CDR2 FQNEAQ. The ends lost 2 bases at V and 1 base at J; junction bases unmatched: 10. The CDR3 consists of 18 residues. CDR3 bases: TGTGCCAGCAGCTTATATAGCTACGGGACAGGGCGCACAGATACGCAGTATTTT. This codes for CASSLYSYGTGRTDTQYF.

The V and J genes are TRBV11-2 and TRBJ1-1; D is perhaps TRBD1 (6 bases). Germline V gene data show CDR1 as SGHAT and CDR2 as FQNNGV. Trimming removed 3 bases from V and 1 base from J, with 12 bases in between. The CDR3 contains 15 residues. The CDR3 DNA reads TGTGCCAGCAGCTTGAGGGGGTTTCCGAACACTGAAGCTTTCTTT. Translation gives CASSLRGFPNTEAFF.

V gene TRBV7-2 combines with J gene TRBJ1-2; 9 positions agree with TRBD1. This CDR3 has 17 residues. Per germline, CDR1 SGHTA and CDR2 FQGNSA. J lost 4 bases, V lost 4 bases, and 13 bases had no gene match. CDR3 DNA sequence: TGTGCCAGCAGCTCCCGGTTACAGGGGGCGGTCGGCTATGGCTACACCTTC. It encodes CASSSRLQGAVGYGYTF.

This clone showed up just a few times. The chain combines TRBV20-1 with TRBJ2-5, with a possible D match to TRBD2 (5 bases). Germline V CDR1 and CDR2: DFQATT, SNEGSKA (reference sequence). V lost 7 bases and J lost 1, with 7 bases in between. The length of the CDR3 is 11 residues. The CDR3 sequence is CSVGGQETQYF. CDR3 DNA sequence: TGCAGTGTAGGAGGCCAAGAGACCCAGTACTTC.

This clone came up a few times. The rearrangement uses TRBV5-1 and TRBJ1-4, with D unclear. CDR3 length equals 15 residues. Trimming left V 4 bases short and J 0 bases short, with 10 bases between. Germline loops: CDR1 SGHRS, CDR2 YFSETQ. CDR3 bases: TGCGCCAGCAGCGGCGGCCCTGCAACTAATGAAAAACTGTTTTTT. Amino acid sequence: CASSGGPATNEKLFF.

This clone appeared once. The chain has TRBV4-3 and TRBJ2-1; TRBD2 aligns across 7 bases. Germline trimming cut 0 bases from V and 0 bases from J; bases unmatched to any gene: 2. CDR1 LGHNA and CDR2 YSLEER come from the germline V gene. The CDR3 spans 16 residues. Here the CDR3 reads CASSQDPGGSYNEQFF. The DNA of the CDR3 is TGCGCCAGCAGCCAAGACCCGGGGGGCTCCTACAATGAGCAGTTCTTC.

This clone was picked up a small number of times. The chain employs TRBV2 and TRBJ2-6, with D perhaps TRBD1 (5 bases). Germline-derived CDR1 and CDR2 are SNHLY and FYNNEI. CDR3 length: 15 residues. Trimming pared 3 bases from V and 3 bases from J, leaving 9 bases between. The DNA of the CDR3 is TGTGCCAGCAGTGACTCCAGGGTTGGGGCCAACGTCCTGACTTTC. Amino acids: CASSDSRVGANVLTF.

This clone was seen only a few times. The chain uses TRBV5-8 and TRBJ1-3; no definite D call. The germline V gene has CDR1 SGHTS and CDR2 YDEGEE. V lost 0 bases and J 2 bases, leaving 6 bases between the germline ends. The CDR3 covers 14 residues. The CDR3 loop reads CASSLDNTGNTIYF. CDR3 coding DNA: TGTGCCAGCAGCTTGGACAATACTGGAAACACCATATATTTT. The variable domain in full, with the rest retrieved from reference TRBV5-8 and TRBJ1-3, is EAGVTQSPTHLIKTRGQQATLRCSPISGHTSVYWYQQALGLGLQFLLWYDEGEERNRGNFPPRFSGRQFPNYSSELNVNALELEDSALYLCASSLDNTGNTIYFGEGSWLTVV.

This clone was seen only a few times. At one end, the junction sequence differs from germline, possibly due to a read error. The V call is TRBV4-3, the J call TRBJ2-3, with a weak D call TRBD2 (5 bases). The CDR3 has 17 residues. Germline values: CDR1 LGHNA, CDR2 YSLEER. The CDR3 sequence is CASSQAYGNPPTDTQYF. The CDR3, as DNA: TGCGCCAGCAGCCAAGCGTACGGGAACCCCCCCACAGATACGCAATATTTT.

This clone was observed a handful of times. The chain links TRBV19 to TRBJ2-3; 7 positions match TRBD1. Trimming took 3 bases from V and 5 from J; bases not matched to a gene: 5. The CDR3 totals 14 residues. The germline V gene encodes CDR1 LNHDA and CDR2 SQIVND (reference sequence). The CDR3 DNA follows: TGTGCCAGTAGTATCGGGACAGTCTTAGATACGCAGTATTTT. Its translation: CASSIGTVLDTQYF.